This T cell receptor beta chain was found in a study of T cells in Graves' hyperthyroidism and ophthalmopathy (dated by TCRdb to the late 2010s). As for the study more broadly: Peripheral blood was sampled at the time of initial diagnosis, prior to any treatment. The 100 discovery patients were divided at random into training and test sets in a 7:3 ratio. Whether ophthalmopathy could be predicted prospectively was tested in an independent validation cohort made up of fewer than 20 hyperthyroidism patients plus 17 patients who later progressed to ophthalmopathy. The study also compared thyroid tissue and blood T-cell repertoires from several Graves' hyperthyroidism patients. After blood sampling, hyperthyroidism patients were treated with methimazole at a starting dose of 30 mg daily, and ophthalmopathy patients were treated with high-dose intravenous methylprednisolone. A discovery cohort of roughly 100 patients, about 44 with Graves' ophthalmopathy and over 55 with stable Graves' hyperthyroidism, was used to find distinguishing TCR V-J signatures. TCR Vbeta CDR3 sequencing of some 140 peripheral blood samples (roughly 41 ophthalmopathy, approximately 80 hyperthyroidism and some 17 progressor patients) is reported in the paper.

Amplification of TCR beta CDR3 regions was carried out from RNA transcripts. For the first round of RT-PCR on the TCR CDR3, the HTBI primer set was used together with the Qiagen OneStep RT-PCR kit. The libraries were constructed in a second round of multiplex PCR and then size-selected and purified. The libraries were sequenced on an Illumina HiSeq2000 using paired-end 100 bp reads. Turning to the authors' computational methods: SOAPnuke was used to process the raw data, throwing out any read that contained adapters or uncalled bases, had a mean Phred below 15, or lacked an exact constant-primer or identifier match. COPE v1.2.5 was used to merge the high-quality paired reads, and each unique nucleotide sequence was defined as a clonotype. MiTCR v1.1 was used to align clonotypes to the IMGT TRBV, TRBD and TRBJ reference segments. The analysis was restricted to V-J combinations with a frequency above 0.0001, which together covered 99% to 99.2% of the repertoires. The TCS score was defined as the ratio of F50 (clonal expansion) to E x V (chaos), calculated using BLOSUM62-based TCRdist between CDR3 peptides within each V-J. Welch's t-statistics and random forest reduced roughly 500 V-J features to 13, which were used in a naive Bayes classifier (R e1071). TCRdb ran its own pipeline on the public reads, namely fastp trimming at Q25 and MiXCR clone calling, and kept in-frame beta chains. Duplicate CDR3 protein sequences are folded into a single record with the most common DNA and genes. The V and J calls shown here were made by TCRdb, not taken from the authors' results. Across this sample there are nearly 250,000 distinct CDR3 sequences, with approximately 25% seen only once. The ten largest clones represent roughly 40% of the sample.

Counted from cysteine to phenylalanine, this CDR3 has 18 amino acids. Only the CDR3 part of the read is kept: 54 bases, read in frame from the first base. The germline V gene provides CDR1 MDHEN and CDR2 SYDVKM. At the junction V is shortened by 3 bases and J by 1 base; bases outside the gene matches: 9. In the ophthalmopathy patients, disease was moderately to severely active, with a Clinical Activity Score of 3 or more, a NOSPECS grade of 4 or more, and a duration of less than 3 months. Patients with uncontrolled infections, other autoimmune diseases, pregnancy or lactation were excluded. Diagnoses relied on clinical symptoms, serum thyroxine and TRAb, thyroid ultrasound and orbital computed tomography. PBMCs were isolated from 7.5 to 10 ml of fresh peripheral blood by Ficoll-Paque density gradient centrifugation. Total RNA was extracted using Trizol reagent, and RNA quality was assessed on an Agilent 2100 Bioanalyzer.

Overall study results and their limits: During validation, the model predicted progression to ophthalmopathy a median of about 6.3 months ahead of onset, with more than 55% sensitivity and around 72% specificity. In cross-validation, a model built on a 13 V-J signature told ophthalmopathy apart from stable hyperthyroidism with under 90% sensitivity and around 81% specificity, and in testing the same model reached 80%/75%. Blood samples also contained most of the expanded thyroid clonotypes (frequency above 0.001), which suggests that blood repertoires may reflect thyroid immune responses. Sample size was not statistically predetermined, and blinding of investigators to group allocation was not performed.

This clonotype was picked up many times. This receptor's antigen is unknown. Base-call qualities are not available, and no considerably larger clone is one nucleotide away. The TCR originated in a middle-aged woman with Graves' ophthalmopathy. The chain employs TRBV28 and TRBJ1-5; 10 central nucleotides agree with TRBD1. The sample taken for sequencing was blood. The CDR3 here reads CASSFSSGQGGSNQPQHF. The base sequence is TGTGCCAGCAGTTTCTCGAGCGGACAGGGGGGGAGCAATCAGCCCCAGCATTTT.